This T cell receptor (beta chain) was captured in a study of blood T cell repertoires in COVID-19. Overall study: Collection of acute and convalescent COVID-19 samples took place in the United States, Italy and Spain. Sources were T cells, B-cell-depleted T cells, or PBMCs; the material itself was cDNA or gDNA.

Per the original data handling: For nucleated cells, counts were estimated from reference gene primer amplification. The table came from immunoSEQ multiplex PCR; TCRdb's copy has only in-frame clones and leaves some out. Clone size and V and J calls were adopted from that table, with D and trimming inferred from the DNA. The sample has some 140,000 clones; around 78% are singletons. Germline-derived CDR1 and CDR2 are SGHRS and YFSETQ. Trimming took off 0 bases at V and 2 bases at J, with 13 bases between the two ends. CDR3 length: 16 residues. Material: peripheral blood. This receptor was taken from a human donor in a cohort sampled during active COVID-19. The chain recombines TRBV5-1 with TRBJ2-3; D is perhaps TRBD2 (5 bases). Here the CDR3 DNA reads TGCGCCAGCAGCTTGGCACCGGACTCCCTCACAGATACGCAGTATTTT. Its protein product is CASSLAPDSLTDTQYF.